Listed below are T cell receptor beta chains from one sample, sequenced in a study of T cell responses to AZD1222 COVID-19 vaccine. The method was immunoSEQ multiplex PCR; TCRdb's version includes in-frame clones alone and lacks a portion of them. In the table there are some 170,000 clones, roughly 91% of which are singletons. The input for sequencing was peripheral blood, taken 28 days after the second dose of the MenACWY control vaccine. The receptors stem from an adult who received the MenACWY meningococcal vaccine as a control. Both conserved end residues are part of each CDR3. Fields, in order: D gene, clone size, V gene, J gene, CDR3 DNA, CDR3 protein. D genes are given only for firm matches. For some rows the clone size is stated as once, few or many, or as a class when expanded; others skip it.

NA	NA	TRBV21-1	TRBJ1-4	TGTGCCAGCAGTGGGACAGAGAATGAAAAACTGTTTTTT	CASSGTENEKLFF
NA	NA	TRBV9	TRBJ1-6	TGTGCCAGCAGCCGCGAGAAAGTCAATTCACCCCTCCACTTT	CASSREKVNSPLHF
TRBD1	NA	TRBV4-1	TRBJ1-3	TGCGCCAGCAGCCAAGACAGGGGGAGAAACACCATATATTTT	CASSQDRGRNTIYF
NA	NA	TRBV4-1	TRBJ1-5	TGCGCCAGCAGCCAAGATAAATTCAATCAGCCCCAGCATTTT	CASSQDKFNQPQHF
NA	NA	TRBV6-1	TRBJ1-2	TGTGCCAGCAGTGAAATTAGGTCGGGTTACTATGGCTACACCTTC	CASSEIRSGYYGYTF
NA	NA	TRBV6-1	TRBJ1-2	TGTGCCAGCAGTGAAGCGAACAATCGGTATGGCTACACCTTC	CASSEANNRYGYTF
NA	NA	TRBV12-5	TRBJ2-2	TGTGCTAGTGGTAATGGGGCGGGACGACTTCTGGGGAACACCGGGGAGCTGTTTTTT	CASGNGAGRLLGNTGELFF
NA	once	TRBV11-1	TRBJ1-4	TGTGCCAGCAGCTTAAACAGGGATGAAAAACTGTTTTTT	CASSLNRDEKLFF
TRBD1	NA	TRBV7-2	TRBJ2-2	TGTGCCAGCAGCTCTGACAGGGCGGTCGGGGAGCTGTTTTTT	CASSSDRAVGELFF
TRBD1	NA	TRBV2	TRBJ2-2	TGTGCCAGCAGCCGACAGGGAAGTGGCACCGGGGAGCTGTTTTTT	CASSRQGSGTGELFF
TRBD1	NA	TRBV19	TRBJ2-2	TGTGCCAGTACCTTGGGACAGGGGGTTCCCGGGGAGCTGTTTTTT	CASTLGQGVPGELFF
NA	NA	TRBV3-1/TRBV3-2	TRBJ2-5	TGTGCCAGCAGCCAAGGGGGATCCCAGTACTTC	CASSQGGSQYF
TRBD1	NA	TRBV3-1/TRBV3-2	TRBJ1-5	TGTGCCAGCAGCCCCGGGACAGGGGGCCAGCCCCAGCATTTT	CASSPGTGGQPQHF
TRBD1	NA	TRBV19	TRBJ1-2	TGTGCCAGTACCCTGACAGGGGGCGGTAACTATGGCTACACCTTC	CASTLTGGGNYGYTF
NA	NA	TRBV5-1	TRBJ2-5	TGCGCCAGCAGCAATAGCGCCCAAGAGACCCAGTACTTC	CASSNSAQETQYF
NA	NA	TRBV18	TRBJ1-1	TGTGCCAGCTCACCCTCAGGCCCGGACGGGACGATAGCTTTCTTT	CASSPSGPDGTIAFF
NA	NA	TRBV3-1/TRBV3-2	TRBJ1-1	TGTGCCAGCAGCCGTGGACAGCTCCGTGAAGCTTTCTTT	CASSRGQLREAFF
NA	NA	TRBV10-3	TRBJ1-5	TGTGCCATCAGTGAGCACGATCAGCCCCAGCATTTT	CAISEHDQPQHF
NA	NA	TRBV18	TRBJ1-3	TGTGCCAGCTCACCAACCACAGGGTCCTACCCTGGAAACACCATATATTTT	CASSPTTGSYPGNTIYF
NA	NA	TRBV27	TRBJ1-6	TGTGCCAGCAGTTTGGACCCCTTCGCTTCACCCCTCCACTTT	CASSLDPFASPLHF
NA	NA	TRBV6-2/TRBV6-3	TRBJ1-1	TGTGCCAGCAGTTTCGGAGGAGCCAACCACAACACTGAAGCTTTCTTT	CASSFGGANHNTEAFF
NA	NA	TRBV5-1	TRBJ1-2	TGCGCCAGCAGCTTGGGGGGAACCAGCAGCGGCTACACCTTC	CASSLGGTSSGYTF
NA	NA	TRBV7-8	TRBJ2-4	TGTGCCAGCAGCTCGTCCCGGGTCATTCAGTACTTC	CASSSSRVIQYF
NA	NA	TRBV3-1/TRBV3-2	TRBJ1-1	TGTGCCAGCAGCCAAGGGCGGGGGAACACTGAAGCTTTCTTT	CASSQGRGNTEAFF
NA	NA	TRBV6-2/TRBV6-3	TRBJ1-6	TGTGCCAGCAGTACCCAGGTGTGGAATTCACCCCTCCACTTT	CASSTQVWNSPLHF
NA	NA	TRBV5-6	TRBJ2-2	TGTGCCAGCAGCGGACTACAGGGAAGGATCGGGGAGCTGTTTTTT	CASSGLQGRIGELFF
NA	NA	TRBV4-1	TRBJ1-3	TGCGCCAGCAGCCAAGATACAGGCTGGGGAAACACCATATATTTT	CASSQDTGWGNTIYF
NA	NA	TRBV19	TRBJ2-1	TGTGCCAGTAGTATCAGTTACCTCTACAATGAGCAGTTCTTC	CASSISYLYNEQFF
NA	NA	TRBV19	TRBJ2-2	TGTGCCAGTAGTACCAGGGTAAACACCGGGGAGCTGTTTTTT	CASSTRVNTGELFF
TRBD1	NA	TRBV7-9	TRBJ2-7	TGTGCCAGCAGCTATTGGGACAGAACCTACGAGCAGTACTTC	CASSYWDRTYEQYF
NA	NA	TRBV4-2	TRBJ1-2	TGTGCCAGCAGCCAAGATCTCCTTGGAGGTAGCTATGGCTACACCTTC	CASSQDLLGGSYGYTF
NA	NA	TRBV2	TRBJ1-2	TGTGCCAGCGTCGAACAGTACGCTAACTATGGCTACACCTTC	CASVEQYANYGYTF
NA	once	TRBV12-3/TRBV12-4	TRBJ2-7	TGTGCCAGCGGGATCTACGAGCAGTACTTC	CASGIYEQYF
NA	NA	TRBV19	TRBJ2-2	TGTGCCAGTAGTATAGTCGGGGAGCTGTTTTTT	CASSIVGELFF
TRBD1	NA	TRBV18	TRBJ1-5	TGTGCCAGCTCACCAGGGACAGGGAATAGCAATCAGCCCCAGCATTTT	CASSPGTGNSNQPQHF
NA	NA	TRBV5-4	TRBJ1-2	TGTGCCAGCAGCTTACAAGGGGCCGATTTTAACTATGGCTACACCTTC	CASSLQGADFNYGYTF
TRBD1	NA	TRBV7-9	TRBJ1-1	TGTGCCAGCAGCCAACAGGGGACTGAAGCTTTCTTT	CASSQQGTEAFF
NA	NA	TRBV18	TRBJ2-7	TGTGCCAGCTCACCAGTGGAACTGTCTCAGAACGAGCAGTACTTC	CASSPVELSQNEQYF
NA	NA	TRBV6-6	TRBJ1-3	TGTGCCAGCAGTTACTCTGGAAACACCATATATTTT	CASSYSGNTIYF
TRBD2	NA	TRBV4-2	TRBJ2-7	TGTGCCAGCAGCCAAGCCCGGGGGGGGACCGACAGGCCCCGCGAGCAGTACTTC	CASSQARGGTDRPREQYF
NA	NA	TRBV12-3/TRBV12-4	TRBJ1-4	TGTGCCAGCAGTTTAGGGAGGGAAAAACTGTTTTTT	CASSLGREKLFF
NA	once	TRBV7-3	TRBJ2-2	TGTGCCAGCAGCTCGACCCCGATTCCAACCGGGGAGCTGTTTTTT	CASSSTPIPTGELFF
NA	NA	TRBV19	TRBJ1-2	TGTGCCAGTAGTAACGAGTACAACTATGGCTACACCTTC	CASSNEYNYGYTF
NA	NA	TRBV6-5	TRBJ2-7	TGTGCCAGCAGTTTCACAGGGAACTACGAGCAGTACTTC	CASSFTGNYEQYF
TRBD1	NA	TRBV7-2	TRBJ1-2	TGTGCCAGCAGCTCGCCGGGACAGGGGGCTTTTGGCTACACCTTC	CASSSPGQGAFGYTF